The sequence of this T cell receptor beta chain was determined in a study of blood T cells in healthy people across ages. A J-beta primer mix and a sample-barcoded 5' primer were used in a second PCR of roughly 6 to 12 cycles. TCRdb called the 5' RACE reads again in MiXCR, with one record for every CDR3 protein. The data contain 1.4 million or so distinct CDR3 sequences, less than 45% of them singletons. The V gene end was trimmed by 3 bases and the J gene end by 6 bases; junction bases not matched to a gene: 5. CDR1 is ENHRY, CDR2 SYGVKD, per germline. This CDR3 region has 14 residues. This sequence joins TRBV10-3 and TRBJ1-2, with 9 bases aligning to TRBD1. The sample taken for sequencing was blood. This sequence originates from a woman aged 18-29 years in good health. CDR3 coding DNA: TGTGCCATCAGTGATCTAGGACAGGGGAATGGCTACACCTTC. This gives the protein CAISDLGQGNGYTF.